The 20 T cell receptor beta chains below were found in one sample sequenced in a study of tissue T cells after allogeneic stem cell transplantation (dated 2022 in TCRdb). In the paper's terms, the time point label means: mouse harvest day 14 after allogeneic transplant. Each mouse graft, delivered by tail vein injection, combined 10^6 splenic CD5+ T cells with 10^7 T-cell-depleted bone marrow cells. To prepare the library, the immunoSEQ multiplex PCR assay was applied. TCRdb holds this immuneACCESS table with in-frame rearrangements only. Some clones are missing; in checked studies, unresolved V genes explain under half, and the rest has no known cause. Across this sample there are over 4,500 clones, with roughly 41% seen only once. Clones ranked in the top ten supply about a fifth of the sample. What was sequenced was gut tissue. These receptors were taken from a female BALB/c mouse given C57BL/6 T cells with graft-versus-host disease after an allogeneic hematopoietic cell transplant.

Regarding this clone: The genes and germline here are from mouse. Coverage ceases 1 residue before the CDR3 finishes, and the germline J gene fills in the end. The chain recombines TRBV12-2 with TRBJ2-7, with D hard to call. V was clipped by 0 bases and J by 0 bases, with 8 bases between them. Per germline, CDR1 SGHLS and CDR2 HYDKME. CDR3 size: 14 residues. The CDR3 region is CASSLVDISYEQYF. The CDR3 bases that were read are TGTGCCAGCTCTCTCGTTGACATCTCCTATGAACAGTAC.

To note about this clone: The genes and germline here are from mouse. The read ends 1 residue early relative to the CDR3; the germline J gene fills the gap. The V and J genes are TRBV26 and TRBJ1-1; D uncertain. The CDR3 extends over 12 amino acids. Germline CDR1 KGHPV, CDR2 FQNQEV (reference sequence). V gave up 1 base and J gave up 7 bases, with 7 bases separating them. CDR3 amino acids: CASSLYQKEVFF. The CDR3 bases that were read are TGTGCCAGCAGTCTGTATCAGAAAGAAGTCTTC.

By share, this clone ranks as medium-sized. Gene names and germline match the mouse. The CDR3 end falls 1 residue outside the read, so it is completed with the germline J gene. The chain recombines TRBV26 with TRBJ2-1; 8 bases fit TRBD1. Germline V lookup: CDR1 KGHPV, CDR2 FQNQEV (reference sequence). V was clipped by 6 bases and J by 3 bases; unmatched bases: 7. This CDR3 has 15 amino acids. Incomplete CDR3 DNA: TGTGCCAGCAGCCCCCGGGACAGGATCTATGCTGAGCAGTTC. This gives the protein CASSPRDRIYAEQF. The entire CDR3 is CASSPRDRIYAEQFF.

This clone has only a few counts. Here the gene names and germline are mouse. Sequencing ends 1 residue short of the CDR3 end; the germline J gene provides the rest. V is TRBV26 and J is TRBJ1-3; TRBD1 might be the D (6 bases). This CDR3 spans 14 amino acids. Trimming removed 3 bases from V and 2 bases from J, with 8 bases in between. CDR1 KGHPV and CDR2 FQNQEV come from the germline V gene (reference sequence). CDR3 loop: CASSLTGTGNTLYF. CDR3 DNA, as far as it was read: TGTGCCAGCAGTCTCACAGGGACTGGAAATACGCTCTAT.

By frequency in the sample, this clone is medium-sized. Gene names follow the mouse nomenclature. CDR3 bases read: TGTGCCAGCTCTCTCGGGAGAAACACCGGGCAGCTCTAC. The encoded protein is CASSLGRNTGQLY. In full, the CDR3 reads CASSLGRNTGQLYF. The rearrangement links TRBV12-1 to TRBJ2-2; D unresolved. The read stops 1 residue short of the end of the CDR3; the missing end is completed from the germline J gene. V lost 0 bases and J lost 1, with 5 bases in between. This CDR3 contains 14 residues. CDR1 SGHSN and CDR2 HYEKVE come from the germline V gene.

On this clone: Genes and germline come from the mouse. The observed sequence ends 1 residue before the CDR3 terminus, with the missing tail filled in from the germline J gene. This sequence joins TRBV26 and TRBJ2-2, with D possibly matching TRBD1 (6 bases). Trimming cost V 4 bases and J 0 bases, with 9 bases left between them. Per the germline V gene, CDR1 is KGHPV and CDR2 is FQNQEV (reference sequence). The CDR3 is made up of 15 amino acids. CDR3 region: CASSPGTPNTGQLYF. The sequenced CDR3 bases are TGTGCCAGCAGTCCCGGGACACCAAACACCGGGCAGCTCTAC. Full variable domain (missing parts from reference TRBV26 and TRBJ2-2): NSKVIQTPRYLVKGQGQKAKMRCIPEKGHPVVFWYQQNKNNEFKFLINFQNQEVLQQIDMTEKRFSAECPSNSPCSLEIQSSEAGDSALYLCASSPGTPNTGQLYFGEGSKLTVL.

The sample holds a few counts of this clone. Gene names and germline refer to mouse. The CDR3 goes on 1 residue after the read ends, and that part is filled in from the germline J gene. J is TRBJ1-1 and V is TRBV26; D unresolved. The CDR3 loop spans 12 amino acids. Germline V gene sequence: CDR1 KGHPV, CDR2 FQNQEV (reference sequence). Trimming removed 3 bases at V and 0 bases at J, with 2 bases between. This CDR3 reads CASSLANTEVFF. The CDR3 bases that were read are TGTGCCAGCAGTCTAGCAAACACAGAAGTCTTC.

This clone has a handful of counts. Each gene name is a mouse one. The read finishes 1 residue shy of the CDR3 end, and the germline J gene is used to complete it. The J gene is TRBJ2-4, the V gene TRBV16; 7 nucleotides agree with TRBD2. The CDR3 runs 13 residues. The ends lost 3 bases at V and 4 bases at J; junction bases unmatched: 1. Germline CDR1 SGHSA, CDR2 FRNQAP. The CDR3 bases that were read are TGTGCAAGCAGCTTGACTGGGAAAAACACCTTGTAC. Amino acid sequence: CASSLTGKNTLY. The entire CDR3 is CASSLTGKNTLYF.

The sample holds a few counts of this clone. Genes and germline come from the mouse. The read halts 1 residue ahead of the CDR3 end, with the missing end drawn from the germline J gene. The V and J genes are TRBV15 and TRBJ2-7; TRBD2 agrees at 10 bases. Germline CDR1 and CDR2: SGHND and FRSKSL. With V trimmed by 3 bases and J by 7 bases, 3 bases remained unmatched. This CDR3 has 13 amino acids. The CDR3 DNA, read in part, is TGTGCCAGCAGTTTCCTGGGGGGGCGAGAACAGTAC. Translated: CASSFLGGREQY. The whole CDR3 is CASSFLGGREQYF.

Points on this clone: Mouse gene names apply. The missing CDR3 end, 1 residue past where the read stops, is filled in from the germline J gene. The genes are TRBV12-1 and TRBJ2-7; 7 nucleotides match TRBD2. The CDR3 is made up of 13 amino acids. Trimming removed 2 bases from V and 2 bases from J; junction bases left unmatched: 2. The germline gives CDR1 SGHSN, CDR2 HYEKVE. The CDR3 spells CASSPTGTYEQYF. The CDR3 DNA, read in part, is TGTGCCAGCTCTCCGACTGGGACCTATGAACAGTAC.

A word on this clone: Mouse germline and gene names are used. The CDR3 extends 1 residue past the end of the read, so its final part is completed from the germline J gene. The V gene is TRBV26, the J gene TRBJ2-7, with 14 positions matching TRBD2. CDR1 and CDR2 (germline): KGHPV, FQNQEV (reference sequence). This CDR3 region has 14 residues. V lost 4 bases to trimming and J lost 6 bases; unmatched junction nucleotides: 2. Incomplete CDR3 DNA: TGTGCCAGCAGTCCGGGACTGGGGGGGCTTGAACAGTAC. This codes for CASSPGLGGLEQY. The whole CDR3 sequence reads CASSPGLGGLEQYF. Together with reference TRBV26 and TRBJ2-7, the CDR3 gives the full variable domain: NSKVIQTPRYLVKGQGQKAKMRCIPEKGHPVVFWYQQNKNNEFKFLINFQNQEVLQQIDMTEKRFSAECPSNSPCSLEIQSSEAGDSALYLCASSPGLGGLEQYFGPGTRLTVL.

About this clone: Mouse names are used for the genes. This CDR3 is CASSLSRGGTEVFF. The CDR3 DNA, read in part, is TGTGCCAGCAGTCTGTCGAGGGGAGGCACAGAAGTCTTC. V is TRBV26 and J is TRBJ1-1; possible D gene TRBD1, 5 bases. The CDR3 end is not reached by the read, which stops 1 residue before it; the germline J gene fills it in. Germline V gene data show CDR1 as KGHPV and CDR2 as FQNQEV (reference sequence). Trimming took 0 bases from V and 4 from J, leaving 9 bases between them. CDR3 length: 14 amino acids.

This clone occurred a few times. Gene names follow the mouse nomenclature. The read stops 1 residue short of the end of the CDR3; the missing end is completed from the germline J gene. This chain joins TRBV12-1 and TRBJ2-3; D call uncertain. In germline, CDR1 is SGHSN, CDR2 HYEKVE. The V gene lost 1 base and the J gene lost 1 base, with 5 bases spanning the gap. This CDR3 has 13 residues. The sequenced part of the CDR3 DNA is TGTGCCAGCTCTCTTCAGGGTGCAGAAACGCTGTAT. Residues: CASSLQGAETLY. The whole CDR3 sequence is CASSLQGAETLYF. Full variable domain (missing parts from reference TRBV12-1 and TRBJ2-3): DSGVVQSPRHIIKEKGGRSVLTCIPISGHSNVVWYQQTLGKELKFLIQHYEKVERDKGFLPSRFSVQQFDDYHSEMNMSALELEDSAMYFCASSLQGAETLYFGSGTRLTVL.

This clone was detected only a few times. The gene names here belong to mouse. The CDR3 region is CASSRDRANSDYTF. CDR3 bases read: TGTGCCAGCTCTCGGGACAGAGCAAACTCCGACTACACC. This chain links TRBV12-2 with TRBJ1-2; 7 bases fit TRBD1. The CDR3 goes on 1 residue after the read ends, and that part is filled in from the germline J gene. V shed 2 bases, J shed 0 bases, and the junction held 2 bases outside the gene matches. The germline CDR1 and CDR2 sequences are SGHLS and HYDKME. The CDR3 has 14 residues.

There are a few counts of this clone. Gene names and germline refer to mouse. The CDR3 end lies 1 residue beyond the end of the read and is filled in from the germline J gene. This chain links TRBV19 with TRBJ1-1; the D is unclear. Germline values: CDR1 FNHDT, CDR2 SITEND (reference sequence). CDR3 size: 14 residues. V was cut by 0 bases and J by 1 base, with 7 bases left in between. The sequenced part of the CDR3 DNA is TGTGCCAGCAGTATAGGTCAGAAAAACACAGAAGTCTTC. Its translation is CASSIGQKNTEVF. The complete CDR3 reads CASSIGQKNTEVFF. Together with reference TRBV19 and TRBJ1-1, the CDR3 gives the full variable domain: GGIITQTPKFLIGQEGQKLTLKCQQNFNHDTMYWYRQDSGKGLRLIYYSITENDLQKGDLSEGYDASREKKSSFSLTVTSAQKNEMAVFLCASSIGQKNTEVFFGKGTRLTVV.

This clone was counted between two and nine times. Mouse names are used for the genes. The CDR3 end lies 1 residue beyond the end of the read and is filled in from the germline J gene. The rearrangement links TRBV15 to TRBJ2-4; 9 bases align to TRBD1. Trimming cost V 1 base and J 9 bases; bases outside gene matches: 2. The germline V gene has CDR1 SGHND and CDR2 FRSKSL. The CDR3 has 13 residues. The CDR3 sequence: CASSLGDRVTLYF. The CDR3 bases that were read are TGTGCCAGCAGTTTAGGGGACAGGGTGACCTTGTAC.

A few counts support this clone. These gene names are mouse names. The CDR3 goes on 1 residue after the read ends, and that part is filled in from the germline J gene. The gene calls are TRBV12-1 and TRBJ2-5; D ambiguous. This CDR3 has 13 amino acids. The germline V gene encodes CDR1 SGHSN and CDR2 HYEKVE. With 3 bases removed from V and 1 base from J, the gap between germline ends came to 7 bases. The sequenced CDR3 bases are TGTGCCAGCTCTTTCCGGGACCAAGACACCCAGTAC. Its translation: CASSFRDQDTQY. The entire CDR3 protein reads CASSFRDQDTQYF. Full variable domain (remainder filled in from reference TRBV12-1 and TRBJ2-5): DSGVVQSPRHIIKEKGGRSVLTCIPISGHSNVVWYQQTLGKELKFLIQHYEKVERDKGFLPSRFSVQQFDDYHSEMNMSALELEDSAMYFCASSFRDQDTQYFGPGTRLLVL.

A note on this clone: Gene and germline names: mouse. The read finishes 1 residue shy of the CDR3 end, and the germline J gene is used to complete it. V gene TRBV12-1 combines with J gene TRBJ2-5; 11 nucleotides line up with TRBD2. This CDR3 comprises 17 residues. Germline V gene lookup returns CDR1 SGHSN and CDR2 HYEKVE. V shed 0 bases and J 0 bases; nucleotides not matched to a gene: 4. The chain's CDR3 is CASSLRDWGFNQDTQYF. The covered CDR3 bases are TGTGCCAGCTCTCTCCGGGACTGGGGGTTTAACCAAGACACCCAGTAC. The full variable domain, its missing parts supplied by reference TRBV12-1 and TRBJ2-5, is DSGVVQSPRHIIKEKGGRSVLTCIPISGHSNVVWYQQTLGKELKFLIQHYEKVERDKGFLPSRFSVQQFDDYHSEMNMSALELEDSAMYFCASSLRDWGFNQDTQYFGPGTRLLVL.

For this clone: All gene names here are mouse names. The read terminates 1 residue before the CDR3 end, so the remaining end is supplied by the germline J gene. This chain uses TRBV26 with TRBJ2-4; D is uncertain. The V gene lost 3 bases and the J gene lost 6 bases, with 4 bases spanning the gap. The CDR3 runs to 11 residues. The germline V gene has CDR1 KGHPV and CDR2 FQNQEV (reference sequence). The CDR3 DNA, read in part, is TGTGCCAGCAGTCTACAGAACACCTTGTAC. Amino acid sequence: CASSLQNTLY. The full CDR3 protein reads CASSLQNTLYF.

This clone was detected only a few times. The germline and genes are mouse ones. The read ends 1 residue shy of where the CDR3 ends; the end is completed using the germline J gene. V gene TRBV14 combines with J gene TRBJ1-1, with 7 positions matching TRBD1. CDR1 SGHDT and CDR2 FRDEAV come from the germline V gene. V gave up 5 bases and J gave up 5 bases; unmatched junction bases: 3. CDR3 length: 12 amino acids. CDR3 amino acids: CASSLQGTEVFF. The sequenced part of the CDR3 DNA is TGTGCCAGCAGCCTACAGGGGACAGAAGTCTTC.